The next 17 T cell receptor beta chains were all read from a single sample in a study of Graves' ophthalmopathy and Graves' hyperthyroidism. The TCR beta CDR3 regions underwent amplification from RNA transcripts. First-round RT-PCR with HTBI primers preceded a second-round multiplex PCR. TCRdb fed the multiplex PCR reads into MiXCR, producing one record per CDR3 protein. The sample shows 650,000 to 900,000 distinct CDR3 sequences, 35% to 50% of them seen only once. Input material: peripheral blood. These receptors came from an adult man with Graves' ophthalmopathy.

The chain couples TRBV25-1 to TRBJ2-2; weak D call: TRBD2 (6 bases). This CDR3 has 15 residues. Trimming removed 6 bases at V and 4 bases at J, with 15 bases between. CDR1 is MGHDK and CDR2 is SYGVNS in the germline V gene. The CDR3 coding sequence is TGTGCCAGCAGCTTTAGGAGGGGCGGCACCGGGGAGCTGTTTTTT. Translated, it gives CASSFRRGGTGELFF.

The CDR3 DNA reads as TGTGCCACCAGCAGAGATCTAGGGCAGGGGGCAGGTGATGGCTACACCTTC. This encodes CATSRDLGQGAGDGYTF. V is TRBV15 and J is TRBJ1-2; 8 nucleotides line up with TRBD1. Germline V lookup: CDR1 LNHNV, CDR2 YYDKDF (reference sequence). CDR3 length equals 17 residues. V was pared by 0 bases and J by 6 bases, with 12 bases of the junction left unmatched.

Points on this clonotype: No conserved phenylalanine or tryptophan is present at the end of the CDR3, so a read error is the likely explanation. The rearrangement joins TRBV7-9 to TRBJ2-5, with 9 bases lining up with TRBD1. There are 15 residues in the CDR3. V lost 5 bases to trimming and J lost 1 base; unmatched junction nucleotides: 5. Germline CDR1 reads SEHNR; CDR2 reads FQNEAQ (reference sequence). The CDR3 bases are TGTGCCAGCAGCCAACAGACAGGGGGCCAAGAGACCCAGTACTGC. Protein: CASSQQTGGQETQYC.

As for this clonotype: The CDR3 ends on some other residue instead of the conserved phenylalanine or tryptophan, so this is likely a read error. This chain connects TRBV5-4 to TRBJ1-1; 11 positions agree with TRBD1. The germline gives CDR1 SGHNT, CDR2 YYREEE (reference sequence). This CDR3 contains 15 residues. J lost 3 bases, V lost 4 bases, and 5 bases had no gene match. The CDR3 loop reads CASSRTGGGDTEAFL. CDR3 nucleotides: TGTGCCAGCAGCAGGACAGGGGGCGGGGACACTGAAGCTTTCCTT.

This rearrangement joins TRBV19 to TRBJ1-5; 7 bases line up with TRBD1. Germline CDR1 is LNHDA and CDR2 is SQIVND (reference sequence). Losses at the gene ends were 1 base for V and 2 bases for J; bases not matched to a gene: 2. The CDR3 extends over 15 amino acids. CDR3 in DNA: TGTGCCAGTAGTATAGCACAGGGGCGCAATCAGCCCCAGCATTTT. Its translation is CASSIAQGRNQPQHF.

In this sample, this clonotype turned up many times. The chain carries TRBV10-3 and TRBJ2-5, with D tentatively TRBD2 (5 bases). The CDR3 sequence is 14 residues long. V was clipped by 0 bases and J by 3 bases, with 8 bases between them. Germline CDR1 ENHRY, CDR2 SYGVKD. DNA for the CDR3: TGTGCCATCAGTGAGTCAGACTATAAAGAGACCCAGTACTTC. Protein sequence: CAISESDYKETQYF.

This clonotype was seen a few times. The chain carries TRBV20-1 and TRBJ1-5; the match to TRBD1 covers 9 bases. V was clipped by 6 bases and J by 4 bases; unmatched bases: 4. The CDR3 sequence is 13 residues long. Germline CDR1 is DFQATT and CDR2 is SNEGSKA (reference sequence). CDR3 in amino acids: CSANGQGNQPQHF. The CDR3 DNA sequence: TGCAGTGCGAACGGACAGGGGAATCAGCCCCAGCATTTT.

In its sample, this clonotype was seen a few times. J is TRBJ2-7 and V is TRBV20-1; TRBD1 is a possible D gene (7 bases). The germline V gene encodes CDR1 DFQATT and CDR2 SNEGSKA (reference sequence). CDR3 length: 15 amino acids. Trimming cost V 2 bases and J 6 bases, with 20 bases left between them. CDR3 nucleotide sequence: TGCAGTGCTAGATCCCTCGAGACAGGGAGGATCGAGCAGTACTTC. It is translated as CSARSLETGRIEQYF.

This clonotype was observed once. The rearrangement links TRBV25-1 to TRBJ2-7; perhaps TRBD2 as D (5 bases). The CDR3 extends over 16 amino acids. Germline assignment: CDR1 MGHDK and CDR2 SYGVNS. V was pared by 4 bases and J by 1 base, with 17 bases between. The CDR3 nucleotides read TGTGCCAGCAGTGCCTCCGGGATCGCACTATCCTACGAGCAGTACTTC. Encoded protein: CASSASGIALSYEQYF.

This chain connects TRBV25-1 to TRBJ1-6; D is uncertain. Germline V gene lookup returns CDR1 MGHDK and CDR2 SYGVNS. The CDR3 spans 15 residues. Trimming pared 6 bases from V and 3 bases from J, leaving 12 bases between. In DNA, the CDR3 is TGTGCCAGCAGGGCGACGAGAGACTATAATTCACCCCTCCACTTT. Protein product: CASRATRDYNSPLHF.

This clonotype was detected only a few times. The DNA for the CDR3 is TGTGCCAGCAACGGACAGTACACTGAAGCTTTCTTT. Translating gives CASNGQYTEAFF. The genes are TRBV5-6 and TRBJ1-1, with a possible D match to TRBD1 (6 bases). Germline V gene data show CDR1 as SGHDT and CDR2 as YYEEEE. The V end was cut by 6 bases, the J end by 3 bases, with 9 bases between. This CDR3 has 12 residues.

This clonotype was seen ten or more times. V gene TRBV10-3 combines with J gene TRBJ2-2; 12 bases are shared with TRBD1. The length of the CDR3 is 18 residues. V shed 7 bases, J shed 0 bases, and the junction held 9 bases outside the gene matches. CDR1 is ENHRY, CDR2 SYGVKD, per germline. Here the CDR3 DNA reads TGTGCCATCAAGGGACAGGGGGCGTCATTTCCGAACACCGGGGAGCTGTTTTTT. As protein: CAIKGQGASFPNTGELFF.

This clonotype has more than one count but fewer than ten. The chain couples TRBV14 to TRBJ2-7; the D is unclear. V gave up 2 bases and J gave up 5 bases, with 10 bases separating them. Germline assignment: CDR1 SGHDN and CDR2 FVKESK. This CDR3 has 13 amino acids. The CDR3 loop reads CASSQLLWDEQYF. CDR3 nucleotides: TGTGCCAGCAGCCAACTCCTGTGGGACGAGCAGTACTTC. Based on the CDR3 plus reference TRBV14 and TRBJ2-7, the full variable domain is EAGVTQFPSHSVIEKGQTVTLRCDPISGHDNLYWYRRVMGKEIKFLLHFVKESKQDESGMPNNRFLAERTGGTYSTLKVQPAELEDSGVYFCASSQLLWDEQYFGPGTRLTVT.

The chain employs TRBV19 and TRBJ2-6, with TRBD1 matching 8 bases. After removal of 6 bases from V and 3 bases from J, the junction contained 7 bases not matched to a gene. This CDR3 is 16 amino acids long. The V gene's germline CDR1 is LNHDA and CDR2 SQIVND (reference sequence). The CDR3 here is CASSAQGAGGANVLTF. CDR3 in DNA: TGTGCCAGTAGCGCTCAGGGGGCGGGTGGGGCCAACGTCCTGACTTTC.

This clonotype was counted only a few times. CDR3 in amino acids: CASSSLSGAGGELFF. For the CDR3, the DNA is TGTGCCAGCAGCTCACTCTCAGGGGCTGGCGGGGAGCTGTTTTTT. The V and J genes are TRBV9 and TRBJ2-2, with D possibly being TRBD1 (6 bases). The germline CDR1 and CDR2 sequences are SGDLS and YYNGEE. The CDR3 extends over 15 amino acids. V was clipped by 4 bases and J by 7 bases, with 17 bases between them.

This chain joins TRBV4-1 and TRBJ2-7, with 10 positions matching TRBD1. Germline V gene data show CDR1 as MGHRA and CDR2 as YSYEKL. J was trimmed by 1 base and V by 3 bases; bases with no gene match: 9. The CDR3 consists of 17 residues. DNA of the CDR3: TGCGCCAGCAGCCACCACCTTTGGGACAGGGGATCCTACGAGCAGTACTTC. Its protein is CASSHHLWDRGSYEQYF.

This clonotype was counted ten times or more. The chain joins TRBV5-1 to TRBJ2-5; 9 bases are shared with TRBD1. V shed 0 bases and J 5 bases; nucleotides not matched to a gene: 2. This CDR3 has 14 residues. Germline lookup yields CDR1 SGHRS and CDR2 YFSETQ. The CDR3, as DNA: TGCGCCAGCAGCTTGGGACAGGGGGTCGAGACCCAGTACTTC. This codes for CASSLGQGVETQYF.